This T cell receptor beta chain derives from a study of T cell responses to AZD1222 COVID-19 vaccine. Trimming left V 5 bases short and J 6 bases short, with 4 bases between. Germline V gene sequence: CDR1 LNHDA, CDR2 SQIVND (reference sequence). This CDR3 has 10 amino acids. Remarks on this clone: Its specificity is not known.

Study-wide findings and caveats: Repertoires were sampled only after the peak T cell response.

Clones were sequenced by immunoSEQ multiplex PCR, and TCRdb holds only the in-frame ones, with some missing. The table lists over 110,000 clones, roughly 90% of them singletons, with 1.5% to 2% in the top ten. The chain combines TRBV19 with TRBJ1-1; no firm D call. The starting material was peripheral blood, obtained 28 days after the second AZD1222 dose. This sequence was found in an adult who received the AZD1222 COVID-19 vaccine. The CDR3 DNA sequence: TGTGCCAGTAGTGGCGCTGAAGCTTTCTTT. Protein sequence: CASSGAEAFF.